This T cell receptor beta chain was captured in a study of T cells after yellow fever vaccination. General study points: Most primary-vaccination clones reappeared after the booster (approximately 95% CD4, about 88% CD8). The appearance of a small share of clonotypes in both CD4 and CD8 compartments was observed.

One entry per CDR3 protein, called by TCRdb with MiXCR from the 5' RACE reads. Among roughly 320,000 distinct CDR3 sequences listed, about 10% were seen once. V lost 3 bases and J lost 4; bases outside the gene matches: 8. The CDR3 extends over 16 amino acids. Germline loops: CDR1 SGHDT, CDR2 YYEEEE. In regard to this clonotype: Its antigen is as yet unknown.

The TCR was taken from a man aged 18 to 29 who received the YFV17D yellow fever vaccine. The chain recombines TRBV5-6 with TRBJ2-3, with 10 bases matching TRBD2. The sample was CD4+ T cells sorted from PBMCs, taken 45 days after the yellow fever booster vaccination. In DNA, the CDR3 is TGTGCCAGCAGCTACCTTAGCGGGGGGCTGCCAGATACGCAGTATTTT. As protein: CASSYLSGGLPDTQYF. Using reference TRBV5-6 and TRBJ2-3 for the parts outside the CDR3, the full variable domain is DAGVTQSPTHLIKTRGQQVTLRCSPKSGHDTVSWYQQALGQGPQFIFQYYEEEERQRGNFPDRFSGHQFPNYSSELNVNALLLGDSALYLCASSYLSGGLPDTQYFGPGTRLTVL.